This TCR beta chain was recorded in a study of identical twins. This clonotype was recorded many times. Germline assignment: CDR1 SQVTM and CDR2 ANQGSEA. The CDR3 length is 13 residues. The V end lost 3 bases, the J end lost 5 bases, and 13 bases lay between the germline ends. TCRdb ran MiXCR on the 5' RACE reads and lists one entry per CDR3 protein. The table lists about 220,000 distinct CDR3 sequences, about 7.5% of them singletons. The sample was also linked to a second study, of yellow fever vaccine responses in identical twins.

The rearrangement links TRBV29-1 to TRBJ2-5; D gene ambiguous. This receptor was obtained from a woman under 30 in good health. Sequenced input: memory (CD45RO+) T cells sorted from blood. The CDR3 sequence is CSVDRLVGETQYF. The CDR3 DNA follows: TGCAGCGTTGATCGGCTAGTTGGGGAGACCCAGTACTTC.